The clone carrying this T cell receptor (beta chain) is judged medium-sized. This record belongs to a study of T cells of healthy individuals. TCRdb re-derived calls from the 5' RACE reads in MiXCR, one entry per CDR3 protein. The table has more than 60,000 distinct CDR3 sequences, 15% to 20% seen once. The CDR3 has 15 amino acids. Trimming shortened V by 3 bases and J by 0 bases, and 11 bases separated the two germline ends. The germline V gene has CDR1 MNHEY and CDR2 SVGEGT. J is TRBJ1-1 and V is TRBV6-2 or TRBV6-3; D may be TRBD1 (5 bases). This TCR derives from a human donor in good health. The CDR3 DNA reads TGTGCCAGCAGTTATAGCAGGGTCATGAACACTGAAGCTTTCTTT. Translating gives CASSYSRVMNTEAFF.